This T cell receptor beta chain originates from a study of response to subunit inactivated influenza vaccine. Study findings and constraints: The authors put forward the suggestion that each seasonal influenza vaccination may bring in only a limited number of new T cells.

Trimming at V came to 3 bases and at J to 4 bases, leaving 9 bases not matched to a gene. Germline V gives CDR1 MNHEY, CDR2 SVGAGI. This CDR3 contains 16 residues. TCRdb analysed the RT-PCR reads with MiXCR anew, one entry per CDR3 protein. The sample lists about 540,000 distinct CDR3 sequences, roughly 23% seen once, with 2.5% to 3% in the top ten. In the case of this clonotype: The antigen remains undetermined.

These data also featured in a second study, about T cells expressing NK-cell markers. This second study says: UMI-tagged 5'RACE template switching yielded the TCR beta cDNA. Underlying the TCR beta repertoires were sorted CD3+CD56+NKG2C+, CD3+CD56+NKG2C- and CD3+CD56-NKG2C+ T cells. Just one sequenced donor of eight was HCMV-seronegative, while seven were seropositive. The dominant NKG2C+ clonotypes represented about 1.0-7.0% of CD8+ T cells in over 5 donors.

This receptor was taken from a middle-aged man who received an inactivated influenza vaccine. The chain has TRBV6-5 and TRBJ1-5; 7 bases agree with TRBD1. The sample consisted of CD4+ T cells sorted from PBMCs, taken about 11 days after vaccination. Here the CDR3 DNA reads TGTGCCAGCAGTTATGATCCGGGACAGCTAAATCAGCCCCAGCATTTT. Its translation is CASSYDPGQLNQPQHF.